One T cell receptor beta chain is described in this entry. The data derive from a study of CD8+ T cells in alopecia areata. RNA was isolated and reverse transcribed to cDNA, the sequencing template. The table came from immunoSEQ multiplex PCR; TCRdb's copy has only in-frame clones and leaves some out. The table includes about 160,000 clones, 50% to 65% detected once. The germline V gene encodes CDR1 SQVTM and CDR2 ANQGSEA. The V end was cut by 7 bases, the J end by 3 bases, with 7 bases between. The CDR3 contains 11 residues. Treatment here: oral pan-JAK inhibitor, 5-10 mg twice daily. CD4+ and CD8+ T cells were sorted from PBMCs.

The starting material was CD4+ T cells sorted from blood, obtained at week 24, from a patient treated with tofacitinib. The chain carries TRBV29-1 and TRBJ2-1; unclear D gene. The origin of this receptor is a human donor with alopecia areata. This CDR3 reads CSALVYNEQFF. The DNA of the CDR3 is TGCAGCGCATTAGTCTACAATGAGCAGTTCTTC.